The 8 T cell receptor beta chains given below trace back to one sample, sequenced in a study of vaccination and CD4 T cells after COVID-19. Oncomine TCR Beta short-read sequencing was applied to DNA from cultured CD4+ T cells. TCRdb re-analysed the PCR reads in MiXCR, keeping a single row per CDR3 protein. The sample includes about 3,800 distinct CDR3 sequences, roughly 13% of them seen just once. These TCRs are of unknown antigen specificity. Documented treatment: approximately 11-day PBMC culture with coronavirus spike peptide pools or control peptides (ViraFEST assay). The specimen was CD4+ T cells from blood, cultured in vitro. The receptor set was obtained from a human donor who had recovered from COVID-19.

This clonotype is termed medium-sized. The rearrangement joins TRBV6-2 or TRBV6-3 to TRBJ1-2; 8 bases align to TRBD1. This CDR3 is 16 amino acids long. Germline V gene data show CDR1 as MNHEY and CDR2 as SVGEGT. With 2 bases clipped from V and 3 bases from J, the junction kept 8 bases outside the gene matches. Here the CDR3 DNA reads TGTGCCAGCAGTTACGGACAGGGCAATCTCGACTATGGCTACACCTTC. Residues: CASSYGQGNLDYGYTF.

This clonotype rates as medium-sized (0.01 to 0.1%). The chain couples TRBV20-1 to TRBJ1-5, with D perhaps matching TRBD1 (5 bases). The germline V gene encodes CDR1 DFQATT and CDR2 SNEGSKA (reference sequence). Trimming pared 6 bases from V and 0 bases from J, leaving 18 bases between. This CDR3 is 16 amino acids long. The CDR3 nucleotides read TGCAGTGCCCAAAAAGCGGCAGGGACTAGCAATCAGCCCCAGCATTTT. Its translation: CSAQKAAGTSNQPQHF.

V usage is TRBV3-1 and J usage is TRBJ1-1, with 7 nucleotides matching TRBD1. The germline V gene has CDR1 LGHDT and CDR2 YNNKEL (reference sequence). V was pared by 1 base and J by 5 bases, with 10 bases of the junction left unmatched. The CDR3 spans 16 residues. The CDR3: CASSQARQGRGTEAFF. In DNA, the CDR3 is TGTGCCAGCAGCCAAGCTAGACAGGGCAGAGGGACTGAAGCTTTCTTT.

On this clonotype: One end of the junction is discordant with germline, which a read error may explain. The rearrangement uses TRBV2 and TRBJ1-1; 12 bases line up with TRBD1. There are 15 residues in the CDR3. Germline loops: CDR1 SNHLY, CDR2 FYNNEI. DNA for the CDR3: TGTGCCAGCAGTGTTGGGACAGGGGGCTGGGCTGAATCTTTCTTT. Amino acid sequence: CASSVGTGGWAESFF. The whole variable domain, filled in from reference TRBV2 and TRBJ1-1, reads EPEVTQTPSHQVTQMGQEVILRCVPISNHLYFYWYRQILGQKVEFLVSFYNNEISEKSEIFDDQFSVERPDGSNFTLKIRSTKLEDSAMYFCASSVGTGGWAESFFGQGTRLTVV.

Sample share makes this clonotype large (0.1 to 1%). The V and J genes are TRBV20-1 and TRBJ1-5; a possible D gene is TRBD1 (6 bases). Between the trimmed V and J ends, which lost 4 bases and 4 bases, there was a span of 11 bases. The CDR3 loop spans 13 amino acids. Germline V gene data show CDR1 as DFQATT and CDR2 as SNEGSKA (reference sequence). CDR3 loop: CSAKTTGNQPQHF. The CDR3 DNA reads as TGCAGTGCTAAAACAACAGGGAATCAGCCCCAGCATTTT.

Within the sample, this clonotype is medium-sized. The genes are TRBV20-1 and TRBJ2-1; a possible D gene is TRBD1 (7 bases). V was cut by 5 bases and J by 9 bases, with 17 bases left in between. Per the germline V gene, CDR1 is DFQATT and CDR2 is SNEGSKA (reference sequence). This CDR3 has 13 residues. The CDR3 nucleotides are TGCAGTGCTCGATCCCAGGGGGGCGGTGAGCAGTTCTTC. Its protein is CSARSQGGGEQFF.

On this clonotype itself: This may be a read error, as it is one base from a much larger clone. The chain employs TRBV20-1 and TRBJ1-5, with 9 bases aligning to TRBD1. CDR3 length equals 17 residues. Germline loops: CDR1 DFQATT, CDR2 SNEGSKA (reference sequence). The CDR3 coding sequence is TGCAGTGCGCTACTGGGACAGGGTAATTTGGGGAATCAGTCCCAGCATTTT. Translated: CSALLGQGNLGNQSQHF.

V and J are TRBV5-1 and TRBJ2-5; 13 bases are a match to TRBD2. Trimming took 8 bases from V and 3 from J; bases not matched to a gene: 10. Germline-derived CDR1 and CDR2 are SGHRS and YFSETQ. The CDR3 contains 16 residues. In nucleotides, the CDR3 is TGCGCCAGTGGACTGGGACTAGCGGGGTATGAAGAGACCCAGTACTTC. This sequence encodes CASGLGLAGYEETQYF.